The 3 T cell receptor beta chains given below trace back to one sample, sequenced in a study of blood T cell repertoires in COVID-19. Sequencing was performed with immunoSEQ multiplex PCR; in TCRdb, only in-frame clones are kept and a portion is missing. The sample carries more than 110,000 clones, 80% to 85% recorded once. Sample: peripheral blood. These receptors came from a woman aged 55-70 years with acute or convalescent COVID-19.

This clone was recorded once. The CDR3 loop reads CASSLSGDYNEQFF. CDR3 nucleotide sequence: TGTGCCAGCAGCCTAAGCGGAGACTACAATGAGCAGTTCTTC. The chain is built from TRBV11-3 and TRBJ2-1, with a weak D call TRBD2 (5 bases). Trimming left V 5 bases short and J 3 bases short, with 11 bases between. Looked up from germline, CDR1 is SGHNT and CDR2 is YENEEA. The CDR3 is made up of 14 amino acids.

This clone was counted only a few times. The chain combines TRBV18 with TRBJ2-7, with a weak D call TRBD1 (6 bases). This CDR3 comprises 13 residues. V shed 3 bases and J shed 1 base, with 7 bases lying between them. CDR1 and CDR2 (germline): KGHSH, LQKENI. CDR3 bases: TGTGCCAGCTCACCTGGACAGTCCTACGAGCAGTACTTC. Translating it yields CASSPGQSYEQYF. Variable domain in full (rest from reference TRBV18 and TRBJ2-7): NAGVMQNPRHLVRRRGQEARLRCSPMKGHSHVYWYRQLPEEGLKFMVYLQKENIIDESGMPKERFSAEFPKEGPSILRIQQVVRGDSAAYFCASSPGQSYEQYFGPGTRLTVT.

This clone was observed a handful of times. This chain links TRBV29-1 with TRBJ1-2, with D uncertain. The germline V and J ends were trimmed by 2 bases and 8 bases, with 12 bases remaining between them. The CDR3 has 12 amino acids. The germline V gene has CDR1 SQVTM and CDR2 ANQGSEA. DNA for the CDR3: TGCAGCGTTGAACTGCCCCATCTAGGCTACACCTTC. This codes for CSVELPHLGYTF. The full variable domain, rest sourced from reference TRBV29-1 and TRBJ1-2, is SAVISQKPSRDICQRGTSLTIQCQVDSQVTMMFWYRQQPGQSLTLIATANQGSEATYESGFVIDKFPISRPNLTFSTLTVSNMSPEDSSIYLCSVELPHLGYTFGSGTRLTVV.